The 25 T cell receptor beta chains listed next were all sequenced from one sample in a study of blood T cell repertoires in COVID-19. The method was immunoSEQ multiplex PCR; TCRdb's version includes in-frame clones alone and lacks a portion of them. The data show 90,000 to 130,000 clones, approximately 79% seen once. The sequenced material came from peripheral blood. The receptors derive from a woman aged 80 or over with active or convalescent COVID-19.

This chain joins TRBV2 and TRBJ2-6; D possibly corresponds to TRBD1 (5 bases). The germline V gene encodes CDR1 SNHLY and CDR2 FYNNEI. The CDR3 consists of 15 residues. The V end lost 6 bases, the J end lost 2 bases, and 11 bases lay between the germline ends. CDR3 DNA: TGTGCCAGCAGAAAAGGGGTAACTGGGGCCAACGTCCTGACTTTC. It encodes CASRKGVTGANVLTF.

The chain combines TRBV27 with TRBJ2-1; 9 bases match TRBD1. The CDR3 consists of 14 residues. Germline V lookup: CDR1 MNHEY, CDR2 SMNVEV (reference sequence). V was pared by 5 bases and J by 4 bases, with 3 bases of the junction left unmatched. The CDR3 bases are TGTGCCAGCAGTACCGGACAGGGGTACAATGAGCAGTTCTTC. It codes for CASSTGQGYNEQFF.

CDR3 region: CASSPPGGEFETQYF. CDR3 DNA sequence: TGTGCCAGCTCACCACCCGGCGGGGAGTTTGAGACCCAGTACTTC. The chain joins TRBV18 to TRBJ2-5; perhaps TRBD2 as D (6 bases). The V end was cut by 0 bases, the J end by 5 bases, with 13 bases between. Germline CDR1 KGHSH, CDR2 LQKENI. The CDR3 spans 15 residues.

This chain connects TRBV30 to TRBJ1-4, with D possibly being TRBD1 (5 bases). V was cut by 6 bases and J by 4 bases, with 12 bases left in between. The CDR3 contains 13 residues. Germline CDR1 is GTSNPN and CDR2 is SVGIG (reference sequence). In nucleotides, the CDR3 is TGTGCCTGCCAGCCGGGGGGTAATGAAAAACTGTTTTTT. Its translation: CACQPGGNEKLFF. The variable domain in full, completed from reference TRBV30 and TRBJ1-4, reads SQTIHQWPATLVQPVGSPLSLECTVEGTSNPNLYWYRQAAGRGLQLLFYSVGIGQISSEVPQNLSASRPQDRQFILSSKKLLLSDSGFYLCACQPGGNEKLFFGSGTQLSVL.

The chain carries TRBV19 and TRBJ2-1; 11 bases map to TRBD2. CDR1 is LNHDA, CDR2 SQIVND, per germline (reference sequence). Unmatched junction bases numbered 12, after V lost 5 bases and J lost 0 bases. This CDR3 contains 19 residues. The CDR3 loop is CASSPPTSGASSSYNEQFF. The CDR3 DNA reads TGTGCCAGTAGTCCCCCGACTAGCGGGGCCTCAAGCTCCTACAATGAGCAGTTCTTC.

This chain uses TRBV5-1 with TRBJ2-7; the match to TRBD1 covers 9 bases. The length of the CDR3 is 15 residues. V was clipped by 1 base and J by 3 bases; unmatched bases: 5. The V gene's germline CDR1 is SGHRS and CDR2 YFSETQ. CDR3 coding DNA: TGCGCCAGCAGCTTGATGACAGGGGGTGGCTACGAGCAGTACTTC. The encoded protein is CASSLMTGGGYEQYF.

J is TRBJ2-1 and V is TRBV24-1; D is unclear. The CDR3 has 16 amino acids. Trimming removed 3 bases from V and 0 bases from J, with 11 bases in between. Germline assignment: CDR1 KGHDR and CDR2 SFDVKD. The chain's CDR3 is CATSDNEWSSYNEQFF. CDR3 coding DNA: TGTGCCACCAGTGATAATGAGTGGAGCTCCTACAATGAGCAGTTCTTC.

The CDR3 nucleotides read TGCGCCAGCAGCCACGGACTACTGACTAGCGGAAAAAACATTCAGTACTTC. Its translation is CASSHGLLTSGKNIQYF. The V call is TRBV4-1, the J call TRBJ2-4; 9 nucleotides agree with TRBD2. The CDR3 covers 17 residues. Germline values: CDR1 MGHRA, CDR2 YSYEKL. The junction had 10 bases not matched to a gene; V was cut back by 3 bases and J by 4 bases.

V and J are TRBV10-3 and TRBJ1-2; D is unresolved. V was trimmed by 5 bases and J by 5 bases, leaving 15 bases between them. The CDR3 contains 14 residues. The germline V gene has CDR1 ENHRY and CDR2 SYGVKD. The CDR3: CAISLSEAGYGYTF. The CDR3 DNA follows: TGTGCCATCAGTCTCTCCGAAGCCGGGTATGGCTACACCTTC.

The genes are TRBV2 and TRBJ2-7; 9 bases are shared with TRBD2. V lost 1 base to trimming and J lost 11 bases; unmatched junction nucleotides: 9. CDR1 SNHLY and CDR2 FYNNEI come from the germline V gene. This CDR3 contains 14 residues. CDR3 residues: CASSEGASGAKKYF. The CDR3 bases are TGTGCCAGCAGTGAAGGGGCTAGCGGGGCCAAGAAGTACTTC. Full variable domain (outside the CDR3, taken from reference TRBV2 and TRBJ2-7): EPEVTQTPSHQVTQMGQEVILRCVPISNHLYFYWYRQILGQKVEFLVSFYNNEISEKSEIFDDQFSVERPDGSNFTLKIRSTKLEDSAMYFCASSEGASGAKKYFGPGTRLTVT.

Many counts were recorded for this clone. This chain joins TRBV19 and TRBJ1-4; D possibly corresponds to TRBD1 (5 bases). CDR1 is LNHDA and CDR2 is SQIVND in the germline V gene (reference sequence). V lost 9 bases to trimming and J lost 7 bases, with 21 bases between them. CDR3 length: 15 residues. The CDR3 loop is CASHLVGGRPEKLFF. The CDR3 bases are TGTGCCAGCCACCTAGTCGGGGGAAGACCTGAAAAACTGTTTTTT.

The V call is TRBV28, the J call TRBJ1-2, with 7 bases that match TRBD1. Per germline, CDR1 MDHEN and CDR2 SYDVKM. Losses at the gene ends were 3 bases for V and 3 bases for J; bases not matched to a gene: 1. CDR3 length: 13 amino acids. The CDR3 bases are TGTGCCAGCAGTTTCGGGACAGACTATGGCTACACCTTC. Residues: CASSFGTDYGYTF.

V and J are TRBV30 and TRBJ2-1; 11 nucleotides agree with TRBD2. The trim removed 0 bases at V and 10 bases at J, leaving 8 bases unmatched. The CDR3 covers 15 residues. Germline V gene sequence: CDR1 GTSNPN, CDR2 SVGIG (reference sequence). The CDR3 loop reads CAWSVGVLAGAEQFF. In nucleotides, the CDR3 is TGTGCCTGGAGTGTAGGAGTACTAGCGGGAGCAGAGCAGTTCTTC. Combining the CDR3 with reference TRBV30 and TRBJ2-1 gives the whole variable domain SQTIHQWPATLVQPVGSPLSLECTVEGTSNPNLYWYRQAAGRGLQLLFYSVGIGQISSEVPQNLSASRPQDRQFILSSKKLLLSDSGFYLCAWSVGVLAGAEQFFGPGTRLTVL.

The chain uses TRBV2 and TRBJ1-5, with 8 bases identical to TRBD1. The germline gives CDR1 SNHLY, CDR2 FYNNEI. The length of the CDR3 is 14 residues. The V segment lost 1 base and the J segment 4 bases; nucleotides outside the gene matches: 0. The CDR3 protein is CASSEGTGNQPQHF. CDR3 nucleotides: TGTGCCAGCAGTGAAGGGACAGGGAATCAGCCCCAGCATTTT.

V usage is TRBV9 and J usage is TRBJ2-1, with 14 bases identical to TRBD2. With V trimmed by 4 bases and J by 5 bases, 8 bases remained unmatched. Germline CDR1 is SGDLS and CDR2 is YYNGEE. This CDR3 comprises 17 residues. The CDR3 is CASSLRTSGRPHNEQFF. CDR3 nucleotide sequence: TGTGCCAGCAGCTTACGGACTAGCGGGAGGCCACACAATGAGCAGTTCTTC.

In its sample, this clone was seen a few times. The CDR3 reads CASSPHRGANEKLFF. DNA of the CDR3: TGTGCCAGCAGCCCCCACAGGGGAGCTAATGAAAAACTGTTTTTT. The chain recombines TRBV11-2 with TRBJ1-4; TRBD1 aligns across 7 bases. The CDR3 loop spans 15 amino acids. Per the germline V gene, CDR1 is SGHAT and CDR2 is FQNNGV. Trimming removed 5 bases from V and 3 bases from J; junction bases left unmatched: 6. Together with reference TRBV11-2 and TRBJ1-4, the CDR3 gives the full variable domain: EAGVAQSPRYKIIEKRQSVAFWCNPISGHATLYWYQQILGQGPKLLIQFQNNGVVDDSQLPKDRFSAERLKGVDSTLKIQPAKLEDSAVYLCASSPHRGANEKLFFGSGTQLSVL.

V and J are TRBV5-1 and TRBJ2-5; possibly TRBD1 for D (5 bases). V lost 2 bases to trimming and J lost 3 bases, with 14 bases between them. CDR3 length: 15 amino acids. Germline V gene lookup returns CDR1 SGHRS and CDR2 YFSETQ. Here the CDR3 DNA reads TGCGCCAGCAGCTTTGGCCCGGACACCGAAGAGACCCAGTACTTC. Translation: CASSFGPDTEETQYF.

This chain links TRBV6-4 with TRBJ1-5; TRBD1 aligns across 8 bases. V lost 7 bases and J lost 7; bases outside the gene matches: 9. The CDR3 totals 14 residues. Germline CDR1 reads MRHNA; CDR2 reads SNTAGT. For the CDR3, the DNA is TGTGCCAGCATCACGGACAGGGTGGAGCAGCCCCAGCATTTT. Encoded protein: CASITDRVEQPQHF.

This clone was seen more than once but under ten times. The gene calls are TRBV5-4 and TRBJ1-1; TRBD1 is a possible D gene (5 bases). In germline, CDR1 is SGHNT, CDR2 YYREEE (reference sequence). The CDR3 has 14 amino acids. The V gene lost 1 base and the J gene lost 0 bases, with 7 bases spanning the gap. CDR3 in DNA: TGTGCCAGCAGCTTGAAAGGGGTGAACACTGAAGCTTTCTTT. This gives the protein CASSLKGVNTEAFF.

The V gene is TRBV7-9, the J gene TRBJ2-5; tentative D call: TRBD2 (6 bases). Germline V gives CDR1 SEHNR, CDR2 FQNEAQ (reference sequence). Trimming left V 8 bases short and J 0 bases short, with 13 bases between. The CDR3 covers 14 residues. The CDR3, as DNA: TGTGCCAGCCATGGAGGGCGCCACCAAGAGACCCAGTACTTC. Translated, it gives CASHGGRHQETQYF.

J is TRBJ1-5 and V is TRBV28; 10 bases line up with TRBD1. The CDR3 covers 19 residues. Germline V lookup: CDR1 MDHEN, CDR2 SYDVKM. Unmatched junction bases numbered 12, after V lost 2 bases and J lost 2 bases. In DNA form, the CDR3 reads TGTGCCAGCAGTTTAGCGGACAGGGGGATCCCAGATGGCAATCAGCCCCAGCATTTT. Translated, it gives CASSLADRGIPDGNQPQHF. The full variable domain, with the rest looked up from reference TRBV28 and TRBJ1-5, is DVKVTQSSRYLVKRTGEKVFLECVQDMDHENMFWYRQDPGLGLRLIYFSYDVKMKEKGDIPEGYSVSREKKERFSLILESASTNQTSMYLCASSLADRGIPDGNQPQHFGDGTRLSIL.

The chain couples TRBV6-5 to TRBJ2-1, with 7 bases lining up with TRBD1. From germline, CDR1 is MNHEY and CDR2 SVGAGI. V dropped 0 bases and J dropped 3; count of bases not matched to a gene: 5. This CDR3 is built from 16 residues. CDR3 residues: CASSYSIRDSYNEQFF. DNA of the CDR3: TGTGCCAGCAGTTACTCGATCCGGGACAGCTACAATGAGCAGTTCTTC.

This clone came up a few times. The CDR3 reads CASSQGGLVTDTQYF. The CDR3, as DNA: TGCGCCAGCAGCCAAGGGGGACTAGTCACAGATACGCAGTATTTT. The chain couples TRBV4-1 to TRBJ2-3; 8 bases agree with TRBD2. Trimming at V came to 1 base and at J to 2 bases, leaving 2 bases not matched to a gene. This CDR3 has 15 amino acids. CDR1 MGHRA and CDR2 YSYEKL come from the germline V gene.

V usage is TRBV29-1 and J usage is TRBJ1-2; tentatively, D is TRBD1 (5 bases). Germline values: CDR1 SQVTM, CDR2 ANQGSEA. CDR3 length: 12 residues. V was cut by 8 bases and J by 0 bases, with 10 bases left in between. The CDR3 loop reads CSFGGTNYGYTF. The CDR3 nucleotides are TGCAGCTTCGGGGGGACTAACTATGGCTACACCTTC.

As concerns this clone: Different DNA sequences within this sample yield the same CDR3. The chain joins TRBV4-1 to TRBJ2-1; the match to TRBD2 covers 13 bases. This CDR3 is built from 15 residues. Germline V lookup: CDR1 MGHRA, CDR2 YSYEKL. With V trimmed by 6 bases and J by 5 bases, 4 bases remained unmatched. DNA of the CDR3: TGCGCCAGCAGGTCCGGACTAGCGGGGGACAATGAGCAGTTCTTC. It yields the protein CASRSGLAGDNEQFF.